This T cell receptor (beta chain) was identified during a study of early T cells in non-severe SARS-CoV-2 infection. Whole-study context: The input, bulk RNA from unsorted whole blood, was sequenced, and chains were unpaired. Overall study findings and caveats: The matching step, a VDJdb search, favored anti-spike CD8 responses and missed private and CD4 specificities.

CDR1 and CDR2 (germline): MNHEY, SMNVEV (reference sequence). The CDR3 extends over 14 amino acids. V shed 4 bases and J shed 2 bases, with 12 bases lying between them. Individual cDNA molecules each received unique molecular identifiers attached to them. From the 5' RACE reads, TCRdb called clonotypes with MiXCR, one entry per CDR3 protein. The repertoire consists of about 46,000 distinct CDR3 sequences, with 5% to 5.5% occurring once and the leading ten covering approximately 5.1%. The table lists this clonotype with a few counts. Its antigen is undetermined. The sequenced sample was whole blood, obtained at baseline. The chain links TRBV27 to TRBJ2-7; D remains ambiguous. The TCR comes from an adult who was a healthcare worker with PCR-confirmed SARS-CoV-2 infection or an uninfected control (not recorded which). CDR3 in DNA: TGTGCCAGCAGTTCTAGTATTGGCCCCTACGAGCAGTACTTC. Translating it yields CASSSSIGPYEQYF.